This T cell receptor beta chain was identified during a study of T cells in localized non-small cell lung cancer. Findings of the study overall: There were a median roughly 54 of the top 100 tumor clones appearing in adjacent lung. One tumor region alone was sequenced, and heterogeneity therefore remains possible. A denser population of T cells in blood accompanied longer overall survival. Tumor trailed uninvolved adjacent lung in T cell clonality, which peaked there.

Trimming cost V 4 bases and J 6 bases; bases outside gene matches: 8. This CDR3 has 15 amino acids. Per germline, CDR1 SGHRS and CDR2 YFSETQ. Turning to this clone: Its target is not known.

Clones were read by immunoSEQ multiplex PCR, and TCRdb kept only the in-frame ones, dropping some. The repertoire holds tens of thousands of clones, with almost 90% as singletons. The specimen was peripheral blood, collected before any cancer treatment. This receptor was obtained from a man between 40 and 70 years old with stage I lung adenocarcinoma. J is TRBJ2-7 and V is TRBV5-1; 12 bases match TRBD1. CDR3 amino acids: CASSRSGTGGAEQYF. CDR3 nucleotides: TGCGCCAGCAGCCGCTCCGGGACAGGGGGCGCCGAGCAGTACTTC.